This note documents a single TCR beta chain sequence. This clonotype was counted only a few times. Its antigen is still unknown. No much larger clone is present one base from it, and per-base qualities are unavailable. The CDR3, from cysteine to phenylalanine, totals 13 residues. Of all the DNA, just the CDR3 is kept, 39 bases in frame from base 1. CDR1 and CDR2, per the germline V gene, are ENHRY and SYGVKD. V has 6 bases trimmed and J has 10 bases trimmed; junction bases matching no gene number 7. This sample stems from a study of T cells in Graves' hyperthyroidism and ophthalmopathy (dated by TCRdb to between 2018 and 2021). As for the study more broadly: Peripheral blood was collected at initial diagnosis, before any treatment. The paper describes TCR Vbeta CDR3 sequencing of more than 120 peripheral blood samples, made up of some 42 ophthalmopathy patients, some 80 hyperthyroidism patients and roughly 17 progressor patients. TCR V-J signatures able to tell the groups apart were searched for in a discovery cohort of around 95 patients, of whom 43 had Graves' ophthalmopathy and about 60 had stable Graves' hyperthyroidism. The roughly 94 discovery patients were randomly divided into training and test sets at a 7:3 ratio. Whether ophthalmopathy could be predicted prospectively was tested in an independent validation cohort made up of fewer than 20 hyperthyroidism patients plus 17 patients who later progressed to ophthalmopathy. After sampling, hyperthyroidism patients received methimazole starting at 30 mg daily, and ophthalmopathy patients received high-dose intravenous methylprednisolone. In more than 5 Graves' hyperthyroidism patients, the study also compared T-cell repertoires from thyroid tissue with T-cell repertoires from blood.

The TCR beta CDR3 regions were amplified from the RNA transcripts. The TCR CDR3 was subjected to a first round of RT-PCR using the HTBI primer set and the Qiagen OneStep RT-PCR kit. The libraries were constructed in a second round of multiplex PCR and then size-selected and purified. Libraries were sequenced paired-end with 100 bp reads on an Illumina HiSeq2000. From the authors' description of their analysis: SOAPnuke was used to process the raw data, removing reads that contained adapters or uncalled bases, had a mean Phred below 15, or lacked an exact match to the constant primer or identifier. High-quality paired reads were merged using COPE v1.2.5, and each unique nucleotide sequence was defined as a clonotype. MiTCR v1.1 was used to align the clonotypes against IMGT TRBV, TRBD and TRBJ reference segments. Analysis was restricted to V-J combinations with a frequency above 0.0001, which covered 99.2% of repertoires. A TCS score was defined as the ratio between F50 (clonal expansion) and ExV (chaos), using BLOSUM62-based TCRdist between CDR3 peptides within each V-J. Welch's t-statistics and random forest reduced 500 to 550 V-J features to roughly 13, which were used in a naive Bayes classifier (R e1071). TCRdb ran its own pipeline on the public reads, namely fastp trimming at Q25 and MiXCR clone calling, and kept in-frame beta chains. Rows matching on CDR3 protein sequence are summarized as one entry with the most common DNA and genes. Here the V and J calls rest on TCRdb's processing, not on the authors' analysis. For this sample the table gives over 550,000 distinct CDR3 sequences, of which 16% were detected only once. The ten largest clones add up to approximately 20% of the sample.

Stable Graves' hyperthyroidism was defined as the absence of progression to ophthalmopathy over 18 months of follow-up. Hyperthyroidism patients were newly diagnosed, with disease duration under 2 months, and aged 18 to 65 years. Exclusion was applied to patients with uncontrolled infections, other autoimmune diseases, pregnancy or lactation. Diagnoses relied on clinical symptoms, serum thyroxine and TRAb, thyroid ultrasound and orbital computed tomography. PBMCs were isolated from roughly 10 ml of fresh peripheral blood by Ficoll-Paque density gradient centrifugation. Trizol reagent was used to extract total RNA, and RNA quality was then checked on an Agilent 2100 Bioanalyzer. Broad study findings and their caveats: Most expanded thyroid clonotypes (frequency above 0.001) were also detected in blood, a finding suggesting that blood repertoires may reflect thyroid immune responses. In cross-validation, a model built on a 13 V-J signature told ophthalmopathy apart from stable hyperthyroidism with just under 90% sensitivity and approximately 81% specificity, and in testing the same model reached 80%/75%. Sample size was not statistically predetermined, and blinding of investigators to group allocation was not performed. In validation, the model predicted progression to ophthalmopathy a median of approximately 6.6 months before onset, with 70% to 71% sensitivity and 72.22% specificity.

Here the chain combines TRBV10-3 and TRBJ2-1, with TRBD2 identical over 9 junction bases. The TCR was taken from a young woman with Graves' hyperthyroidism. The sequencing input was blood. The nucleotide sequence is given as TGTGCCATCAGATTGATAGCGGGGGCAGAGCAGTTCTTC. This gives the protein CAIRLIAGAEQFF.